This TCR beta chain was documented in a study of cytomegalovirus exposure and HLA in healthy donors. Turning to this clone: The antigen remains unidentified.

The germline V and J ends were trimmed by 5 bases and 6 bases, with 10 bases remaining between them. The CDR3 loop spans 12 amino acids. In germline, CDR1 is SGHVS, CDR2 FQNEAQ. Broader study findings: In vitro data verified three CMV-associated chains as specific for CMV antigens. It was found in a later analysis that first-cohort TCR clusters tended to co-occur in the roughly 120 validation repertoires. The classifier was said to identify cytomegalovirus status with high specificity and sensitivity.

This table comes from immunoSEQ multiplex PCR, and its TCRdb copy is limited to in-frame clones, with some not included. The data show around 250,000 clones, with 90% seen just once and 0.35% to 0.45% held by the top ten. The chain recombines TRBV7-8 with TRBJ1-1; D may be TRBD1 (6 bases). This receptor was identified in a woman younger than 30 in good health and CMV-seronegative. The sample was PBMCs. The CDR3 sequence: CASSPQGSEAFF. CDR3 DNA sequence: TGTGCCAGCAGCCCACAGGGATCTGAAGCTTTCTTT.